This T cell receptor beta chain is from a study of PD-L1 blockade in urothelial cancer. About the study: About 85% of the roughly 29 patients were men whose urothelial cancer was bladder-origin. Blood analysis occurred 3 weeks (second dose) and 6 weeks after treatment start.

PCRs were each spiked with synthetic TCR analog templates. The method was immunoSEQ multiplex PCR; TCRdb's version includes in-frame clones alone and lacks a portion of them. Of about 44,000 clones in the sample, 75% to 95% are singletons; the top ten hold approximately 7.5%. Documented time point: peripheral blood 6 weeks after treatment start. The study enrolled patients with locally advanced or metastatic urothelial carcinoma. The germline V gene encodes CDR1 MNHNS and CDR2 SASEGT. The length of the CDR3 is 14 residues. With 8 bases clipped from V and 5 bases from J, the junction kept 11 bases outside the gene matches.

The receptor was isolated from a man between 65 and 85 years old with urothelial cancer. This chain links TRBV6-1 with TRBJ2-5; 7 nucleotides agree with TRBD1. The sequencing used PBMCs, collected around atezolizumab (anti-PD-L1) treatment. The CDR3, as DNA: TGTGCCAGCGGGGTAGGGGGCTTGGGGGAGACCCAGTACTTC. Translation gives CASGVGGLGETQYF.